This entry concerns a single T cell receptor (beta chain). Its cognate antigen is unknown. Time point meaning: pre-treatment sample, taken before nivolumab and TIL therapy. Enrollment ran from 2017 to early 2020. The V and J ends lost 0 bases and 0 bases respectively, with 11 bases between them. The CDR3 extends over 16 amino acids. Germline values: CDR1 SGHNT, CDR2 YYREEE (reference sequence). This was the immunoSEQ v3 assay. Each library reached some 2 million read pairs, or roughly 4.5-6.5 million at deep level. Libraries were prepared by immunoSEQ multiplex PCR; TCRdb keeps only in-frame clonotypes and omits some of them. The sample lists under 15,000 clones; approximately 80% were seen once. The data derive from a study of TIL therapy for anti-PD-1-resistant metastatic lung cancer. Study-wide context: Tumors carried a median 1.5 non-synonymous mutations per megabase. Whole-study results and caveats: The baseline peripheral repertoire was partially replaced by infused TIL clonotypes that later decayed.

This chain links TRBV5-4 with TRBJ2-3; D may be TRBD1 (5 bases). The TCR sequence derives from a person between 25 and 80 years old with non-small cell lung cancer. The specimen comprised blood, sampled at baseline. CDR3 in amino acids: CASSLAARASTDTQYF. The CDR3, as DNA: TGTGCCAGCAGCTTGGCGGCCAGGGCTAGCACAGATACGCAGTATTTT.